One sample yielded the 21 T cell receptor beta chains listed below, sequenced in a study of cytomegalovirus exposure and HLA in healthy donors (dated by TCRdb to about 2017). Libraries came from the immunoSEQ multiplex PCR assay. For the multiplex PCR, a mixture combining 60 forward primers for TCR Vbeta segments and 13 reverse primers for TCR Jbeta segments was used. The immuneACCESS repertoire file appears here via TCRdb, limited to in-frame rearrangements. These files lack a portion of the clones; in checked studies, under half of the deficit traces to unresolved V genes, and the cause of the others is not known. This sample lists tens of thousands of clones; roughly 72% were detected once. Together, the top ten hold 5% to 5.5% of the sample. The specimen sequenced was PBMCs. These receptors all come from a man between 25 and 39 years old in good health and CMV-seropositive.

The CDR3 spells CASSPGLAAAWEQYF. DNA for the CDR3: TGTGCCAGCAGCCCGGGACTAGCGGCTGCCTGGGAGCAGTACTTC. This sequence joins TRBV9 and TRBJ2-7, with 11 positions matching TRBD2. Germline lookup yields CDR1 SGDLS and CDR2 YYNGEE. The CDR3 covers 15 residues. After removal of 4 bases from V and 7 bases from J, the junction contained 10 bases not matched to a gene.

The chain combines TRBV5-5 with TRBJ1-1; 8 positions match TRBD1. Unmatched junction bases numbered 0, after V lost 0 bases and J lost 5 bases. The germline gives CDR1 SGHKS, CDR2 YYEKEE (reference sequence). The CDR3 has 13 amino acids. CDR3 bases: TGTGCCAGCAGCTTGGACAGGGGGACTGAAGCTTTCTTT. Protein sequence: CASSLDRGTEAFF.

The V call is TRBV5-4, the J call TRBJ1-4; a possible D gene is TRBD1 (6 bases). This CDR3 is built from 15 residues. Germline V gives CDR1 SGHNT, CDR2 YYREEE (reference sequence). V was clipped by 0 bases and J by 6 bases, with 12 bases between them. For the CDR3, the DNA is TGTGCCAGCAGCTTGGTGGGGGCCCAGGATGAAAAACTGTTTTTT. Protein product: CASSLVGAQDEKLFF.

This clone has more than one count but fewer than ten. The gene calls are TRBV2 and TRBJ2-3, with TRBD1 as a possible D gene (5 bases). Germline V CDR1 and CDR2: SNHLY, FYNNEI. The V end lost 7 bases, the J end lost 1 base, and 9 bases lay between the germline ends. The CDR3 is 13 amino acids. The CDR3 loop is CASILQGTDTQYF. As DNA, the CDR3 is TGTGCCAGCATACTACAGGGCACAGATACGCAGTATTTT.

The chain joins TRBV19 to TRBJ1-2; 7 nucleotides align to TRBD1. Germline V gene sequence: CDR1 LNHDA, CDR2 SQIVND (reference sequence). The CDR3 spans 13 residues. Unmatched junction bases numbered 6, after V lost 10 bases and J lost 1 base. DNA for the CDR3: TGTGCCACGGAGAGGGGGCTTAACTATGGCTACACCTTC. Translation gives CATERGLNYGYTF.

V usage is TRBV7-2 and J usage is TRBJ2-2; D possibly corresponds to TRBD2 (6 bases). Germline assignment: CDR1 SGHTA and CDR2 FQGNSA. The CDR3 is made up of 18 amino acids. Between the trimmed V and J ends, which lost 3 bases and 0 bases, there was a span of 17 bases. CDR3: CASSLGRRGGSNTGELFF. DNA of the CDR3: TGTGCCAGCAGCTTGGGCCGCCGCGGAGGGTCGAACACCGGGGAGCTGTTTTTT.

V and J are TRBV6-1 and TRBJ2-7, with D tentatively TRBD2 (5 bases). The V end was cut by 1 base, the J end by 4 bases, with 5 bases between. The length of the CDR3 is 12 residues. The germline V gene encodes CDR1 MNHNS and CDR2 SASEGT. The CDR3: CASSEGEYEQYV. The CDR3 DNA reads as TGTGCCAGCAGTGAAGGGGAGTACGAGCAGTACGTC.

This clone was seen just once. V gene TRBV7-9 combines with J gene TRBJ1-2, with D perhaps TRBD1 (6 bases). The CDR3 is 12 residues long. V lost 4 bases, J lost 3 bases, and 6 bases lay in between. The V gene's germline CDR1 is SEHNR and CDR2 FQNEAQ (reference sequence). Here the CDR3 reads CASSSGDYGYTF. For the CDR3, the DNA is TGTGCCAGCAGCTCAGGGGACTATGGCTACACCTTC.

The V and J genes are TRBV6-5 and TRBJ2-1; the match to TRBD1 covers 7 bases. V gave up 7 bases and J gave up 6 bases; unmatched junction bases: 12. CDR1 MNHEY and CDR2 SVGAGI come from the germline V gene. This CDR3 region has 15 residues. CDR3 nucleotides: TGTGCCAGCAATGCATGGGACAGTGGATCCAATGAGCAGTTCTTC. It translates to CASNAWDSGSNEQFF.

This chain connects TRBV6-1 to TRBJ1-5; D is possibly TRBD1 (6 bases). Trimming took 4 bases from V and 2 from J, leaving 12 bases between them. CDR3 length: 15 amino acids. CDR1 and CDR2 from the germline V gene are MNHNS and SASEGT. The CDR3 nucleotides read TGTGCCAGCAGTGCGGGGGGCGCCGGCAATCAGCCCCAGCATTTT. As protein: CASSAGGAGNQPQHF.

The chain is built from TRBV2 and TRBJ1-3; the D is unclear. CDR1 and CDR2 (germline): SNHLY, FYNNEI. The CDR3 consists of 15 residues. V lost 3 bases and J lost 4, with 13 bases in between. This CDR3 is CASSDPPTLGNTIYF. CDR3 coding DNA: TGTGCCAGCAGTGATCCCCCGACACTCGGAAACACCATATATTTT.

CDR3 amino acids: CASSWSGGADGELFF. The CDR3 nucleotides read TGTGCCAGCAGCTGGAGCGGGGGGGCAGACGGGGAGCTGTTTTTT. The chain recombines TRBV5-4 with TRBJ2-2; 10 bases agree with TRBD2. Per the germline V gene, CDR1 is SGHNT and CDR2 is YYREEE (reference sequence). The CDR3 spans 15 residues. The trim removed 3 bases at V and 7 bases at J, leaving 6 bases unmatched.

The chain couples TRBV5-1 to TRBJ1-1; a possible D gene is TRBD1 (6 bases). The CDR3 has 14 residues. The germline CDR1 and CDR2 sequences are SGHRS and YFSETQ. V shed 2 bases and J shed 3 bases, with 11 bases lying between them. In DNA, the CDR3 is TGCGCCAGCAGCTTTGTGGGGGCGCACACTGAAGCTTTCTTT. Amino acid sequence: CASSFVGAHTEAFF.

The chain combines TRBV11-2 with TRBJ2-6; D not certain. CDR3 length: 15 amino acids. The germline CDR1 and CDR2 sequences are SGHAT and FQNNGV. Between the trimmed V and J ends, which lost 3 bases and 0 bases, there was a span of 6 bases. The CDR3 loop reads CASSFRISGANVLTF. The CDR3, as DNA: TGTGCCAGCAGCTTCAGAATCTCTGGGGCCAACGTCCTGACTTTC. Full variable domain (outside the CDR3, taken from reference TRBV11-2 and TRBJ2-6): EAGVAQSPRYKIIEKRQSVAFWCNPISGHATLYWYQQILGQGPKLLIQFQNNGVVDDSQLPKDRFSAERLKGVDSTLKIQPAKLEDSAVYLCASSFRISGANVLTFGAGSRLTVL.

The chain couples TRBV19 to TRBJ2-5; 8 nucleotides match TRBD2. With 5 bases clipped from V and 4 bases from J, the junction kept 9 bases outside the gene matches. The CDR3 consists of 15 residues. Germline CDR1 reads LNHDA; CDR2 reads SQIVND (reference sequence). CDR3 in amino acids: CASSGREGGRETQYF. CDR3 bases: TGTGCCAGTAGTGGCCGGGAGGGCGGGCGAGAGACCCAGTACTTC.

The chain has TRBV6-5 and TRBJ2-7, with D perhaps TRBD2 (5 bases). This CDR3 region has 14 residues. V was clipped by 4 bases and J by 2 bases, with 12 bases between them. Germline CDR1 reads MNHEY; CDR2 reads SVGAGI. The CDR3 sequence is CASSSRTGTYEQYV. DNA of the CDR3: TGTGCCAGCAGTTCACGGACGGGAACCTACGAGCAGTACGTC.

This clone was observed once. The gene calls are TRBV29-1 and TRBJ2-2; D possibly corresponds to TRBD1 (6 bases). Trimming removed 7 bases from V and 5 bases from J, with 11 bases in between. CDR1 and CDR2 (germline): SQVTM, ANQGSEA. The CDR3 consists of 12 residues. DNA for the CDR3: TGCAGCGCCCGAGGACAGACCGGGGAGCTGTTTTTT. This gives the protein CSARGQTGELFF.

The chain employs TRBV7-2 and TRBJ1-3; TRBD1 might be the D (5 bases). Germline-derived CDR1 and CDR2 are SGHTA and FQGNSA. The CDR3 is 16 amino acids. V lost 1 base and J lost 7, with 17 bases in between. DNA of the CDR3: TGTGCCAGCAGCTTAGGTTATGCAAGGGCAGGGAACACCATATATTTT. This encodes CASSLGYARAGNTIYF.

The rearrangement uses TRBV6-1 and TRBJ2-1; tentative D call: TRBD2 (6 bases). Trimming pared 1 base from V and 0 bases from J, leaving 7 bases between. The CDR3 has 15 amino acids. Germline lookup yields CDR1 MNHNS and CDR2 SASEGT. The DNA for the CDR3 is TGTGCCAGCAGTGAAGTCGGGAGCTCCTACAATGAGCAGTTCTTC. The encoded protein is CASSEVGSSYNEQFF.

This clone appeared a few times. The chain has TRBV28 and TRBJ2-3; 7 bases align to TRBD2. V dropped 7 bases and J dropped 4; count of bases not matched to a gene: 14. Per germline, CDR1 MDHEN and CDR2 SYDVKM. This CDR3 contains 16 residues. Here the CDR3 DNA reads TGTGCCAGCATCCTCTCAAGCGGGAACACTGCAGATACGCAGTATTTT. Translated: CASILSSGNTADTQYF.

The chain links TRBV5-6 to TRBJ1-1; TRBD1 matches at 7 bases. The germline CDR1 and CDR2 sequences are SGHDT and YYEEEE. J lost 2 bases, V lost 4 bases, and 11 bases had no gene match. This CDR3 is 16 amino acids long. The CDR3 sequence is CASSLGDRAGNTEAFF. CDR3 DNA sequence: TGTGCCAGCAGCCTAGGAGACAGGGCTGGTAACACTGAAGCTTTCTTT.